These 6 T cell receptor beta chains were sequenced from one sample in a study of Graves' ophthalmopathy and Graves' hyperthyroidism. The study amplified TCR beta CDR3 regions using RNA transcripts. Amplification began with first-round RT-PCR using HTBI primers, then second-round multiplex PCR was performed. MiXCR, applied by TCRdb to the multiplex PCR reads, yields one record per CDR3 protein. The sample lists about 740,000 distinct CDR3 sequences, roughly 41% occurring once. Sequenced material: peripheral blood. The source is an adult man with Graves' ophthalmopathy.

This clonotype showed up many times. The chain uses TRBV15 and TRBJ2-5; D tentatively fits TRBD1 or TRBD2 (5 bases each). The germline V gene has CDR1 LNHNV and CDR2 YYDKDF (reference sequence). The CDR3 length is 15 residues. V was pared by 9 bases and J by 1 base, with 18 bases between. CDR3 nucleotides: TGTGCCACGAAACCGGGACGTCTAGCCCAAGAGACCCAGTACTTC. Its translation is CATKPGRLAQETQYF.

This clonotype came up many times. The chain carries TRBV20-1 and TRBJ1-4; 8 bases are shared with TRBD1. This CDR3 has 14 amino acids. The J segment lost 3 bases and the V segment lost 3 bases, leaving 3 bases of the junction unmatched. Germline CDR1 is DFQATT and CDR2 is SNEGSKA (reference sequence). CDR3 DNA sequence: TGCAGTGCTAGTCGGGGACAGGCTAATGAAAAACTGTTTTTT. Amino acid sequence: CSASRGQANEKLFF.

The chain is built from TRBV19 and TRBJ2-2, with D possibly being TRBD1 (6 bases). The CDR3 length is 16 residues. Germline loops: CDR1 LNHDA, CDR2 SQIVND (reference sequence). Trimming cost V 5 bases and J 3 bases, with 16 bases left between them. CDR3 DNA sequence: TGTGCCAGTAGTCCCCTTACAGGGTTGGACACCGGGGAGCTGTTTTTT. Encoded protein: CASSPLTGLDTGELFF.

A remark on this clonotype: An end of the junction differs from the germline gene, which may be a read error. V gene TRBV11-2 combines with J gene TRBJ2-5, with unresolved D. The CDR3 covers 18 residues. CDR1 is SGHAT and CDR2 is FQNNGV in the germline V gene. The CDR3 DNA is TGTGCCAGCAGCGCCTTACGCTGGGCCAGGTTAACGCAAGGGACCCAGTACTTC. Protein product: CASSALRWARLTQGTQYF.

The CDR3 reads CASTTGGYNSPLHF. The CDR3, as DNA: TGTGCCAGTACGACAGGGGGTTATAATTCACCCCTCCACTTT. This sequence joins TRBV19 and TRBJ1-6; 9 bases align to TRBD1. The germline V gene has CDR1 LNHDA and CDR2 SQIVND (reference sequence). The CDR3 loop spans 14 amino acids. Trimming took 7 bases from V and 4 from J; bases not matched to a gene: 2.

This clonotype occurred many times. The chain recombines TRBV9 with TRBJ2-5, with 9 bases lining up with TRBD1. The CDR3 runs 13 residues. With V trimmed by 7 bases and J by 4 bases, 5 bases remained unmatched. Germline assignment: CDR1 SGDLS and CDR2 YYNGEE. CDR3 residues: CASGTGGRETQYF. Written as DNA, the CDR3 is TGTGCCAGCGGTACAGGGGGCCGAGAGACCCAGTACTTC.